Listed below are T cell receptor beta chains from one sample, sequenced in a study of PD-L1 blockade in urothelial cancer. Measured with immunoSEQ multiplex PCR; TCRdb has only the in-frame clones, and not every one. The profile covers some 60,000 clones, with around 83% appearing a single time and roughly 2.9% taken by the ten largest. Sample: PBMCs, taken around atezolizumab (anti-PD-L1) treatment. All receptors derive from a man over 45 with urothelial cancer. Both conserved end residues are part of each CDR3. A D gene is named only where the DNA matches it firmly. Some rows mark clone size as missing; the rest say once, few, many or name a class of expanded clone.

V gene,D gene,J gene,clone size,CDR3 DNA,CDR3 protein
TRBV5-8,TRBD2,TRBJ2-3,once,TGTGCCAGCAGCGCTAGGACTAGCGGGAGACGCACAGATACGCAGTATTTT,CASSARTSGRRTDTQYF
TRBV11-1,TRBD2,TRBJ2-3,-,TGTGCCAGCAGCCCGTTGATGGGACTAGCGCTAAATACGCAGTATTTT,CASSPLMGLALNTQYF
TRBV10-3,-,TRBJ2-1,-,TGTGCCATCGGGGCAGAATCCTACAATGAGCAGTTCTTC,CAIGAESYNEQFF
TRBV5-1,-,TRBJ2-7,-,TGCGCCAGCAGCTTGGAACCCATTACCGGGGATAACGAGCAGTACTTC,CASSLEPITGDNEQYF
TRBV7-2,TRBD1,TRBJ1-2,-,TGTGCCAGCAGCTACAGACAGGGCGACAGTTATGGCTACACCTTC,CASSYRQGDSYGYTF
TRBV4-2,TRBD2,TRBJ2-1,-,TGTGCCAGCAGCCACGACAAACGGGAGGTCGGAAACAATGAGCAGTTCTTC,CASSHDKREVGNNEQFF
TRBV5-1,TRBD2,TRBJ2-1,once,TGCGCCAGCAGCGGGACTAGCGGGAGCACCTACAATGAGCAGTTCTTC,CASSGTSGSTYNEQFF
TRBV27,-,TRBJ1-6,-,TGTGCCAGCAGTTTATCCCAGGCCAATTCACCCCTCCACTTT,CASSLSQANSPLHF
TRBV4-1,TRBD1,TRBJ1-5,-,TGCGCCAGCAGCCCCCGGACAGGGCTTGATCAGCCCCAGCATTTT,CASSPRTGLDQPQHF
TRBV27,-,TRBJ2-3,-,TGTGCCAGCAGTCCAGATCTCACAGATACGCAGTATTTT,CASSPDLTDTQYF
TRBV6-5,-,TRBJ2-7,once,TGTGCCACATTAAGGGACAACTCCTACGAGCAGTACTTC,CATLRDNSYEQYF